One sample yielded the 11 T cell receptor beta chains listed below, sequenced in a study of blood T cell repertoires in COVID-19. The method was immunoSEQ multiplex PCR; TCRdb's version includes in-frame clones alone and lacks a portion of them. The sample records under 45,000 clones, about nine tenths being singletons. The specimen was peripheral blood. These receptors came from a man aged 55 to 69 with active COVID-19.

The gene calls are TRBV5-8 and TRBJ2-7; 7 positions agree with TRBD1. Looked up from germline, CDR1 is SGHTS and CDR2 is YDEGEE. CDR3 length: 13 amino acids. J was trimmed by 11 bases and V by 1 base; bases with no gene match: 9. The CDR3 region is CASSLFPGGKEYF. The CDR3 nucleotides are TGTGCCAGCAGCTTGTTTCCAGGGGGAAAAGAGTACTTC.

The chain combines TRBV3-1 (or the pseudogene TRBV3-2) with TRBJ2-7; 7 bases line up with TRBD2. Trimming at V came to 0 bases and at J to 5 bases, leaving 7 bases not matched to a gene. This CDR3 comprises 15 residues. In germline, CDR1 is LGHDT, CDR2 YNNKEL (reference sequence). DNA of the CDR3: TGTGCCAGCAGCCAAGAGGGTGCGGGAGTACACGAGCAGTACTTC. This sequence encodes CASSQEGAGVHEQYF.

The CDR3 sequence is CASSDEVAGETQYF. The DNA for the CDR3 is TGTGCCAGCAGTGATGAGGTAGCGGGAGAGACCCAGTACTTC. The rearrangement links TRBV2 to TRBJ2-5; 7 bases line up with TRBD2. Germline CDR1 and CDR2: SNHLY and FYNNEI. V trimming: 3 bases; J trimming: 4 bases; junction bases outside the gene matches: 5. This CDR3 is 14 amino acids long.

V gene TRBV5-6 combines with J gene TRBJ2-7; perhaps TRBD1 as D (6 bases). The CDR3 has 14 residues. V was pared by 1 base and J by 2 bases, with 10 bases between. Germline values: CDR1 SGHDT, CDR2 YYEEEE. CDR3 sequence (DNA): TGTGCCAGCAGCTTGTGGACAGCCCCCTACGAGCAGTACTTC. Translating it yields CASSLWTAPYEQYF.

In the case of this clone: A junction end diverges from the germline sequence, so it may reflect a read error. CDR3 nucleotides: TGTGTCAGCAGTTACGGGGCTAGCGGCCACAATGAGCAGTTCTTC. Its protein is CVSSYGASGHNEQFF. The J gene is TRBJ2-1, the V gene TRBV6-2 or TRBV6-3, with 7 bases identical to TRBD2. Germline CDR1 reads MNHEY; CDR2 reads SVGEGT. This CDR3 is built from 15 residues.

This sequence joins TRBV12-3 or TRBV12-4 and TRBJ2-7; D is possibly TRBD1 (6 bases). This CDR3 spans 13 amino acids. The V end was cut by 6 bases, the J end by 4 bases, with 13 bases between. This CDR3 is CASRLDRLYEQYF. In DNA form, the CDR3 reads TGTGCCAGCAGACTTGACAGGTTGTACGAGCAGTACTTC.

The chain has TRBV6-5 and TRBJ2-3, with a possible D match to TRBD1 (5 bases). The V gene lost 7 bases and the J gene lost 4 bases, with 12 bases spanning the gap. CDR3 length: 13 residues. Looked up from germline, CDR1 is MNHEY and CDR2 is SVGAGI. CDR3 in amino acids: CASTPSGSDTQYF. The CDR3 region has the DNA TGTGCCAGCACGCCATCAGGGTCAGATACGCAGTATTTT.

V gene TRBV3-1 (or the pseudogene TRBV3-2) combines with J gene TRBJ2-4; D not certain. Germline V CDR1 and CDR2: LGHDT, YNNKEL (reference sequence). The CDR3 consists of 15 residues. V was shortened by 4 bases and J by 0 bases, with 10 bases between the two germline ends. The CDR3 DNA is TGTGCCAGCAGCCCGGGTGGTGTAGCCAAAAACATTCAGTACTTC. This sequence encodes CASSPGGVAKNIQYF.

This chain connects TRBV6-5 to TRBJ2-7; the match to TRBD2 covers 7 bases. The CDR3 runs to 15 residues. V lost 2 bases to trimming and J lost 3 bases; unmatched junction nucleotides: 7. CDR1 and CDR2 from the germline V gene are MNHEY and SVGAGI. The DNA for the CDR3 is TGTGCCAGCAGTTACGCGGGAGAAATGGTCTACGAGCAGTACTTC. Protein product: CASSYAGEMVYEQYF.

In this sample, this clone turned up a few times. The CDR3 sequence is CASSYSGGASTEAFF. CDR3 bases: TGTGCCAGCAGTTACTCGGGTGGGGCGAGCACTGAAGCTTTCTTT. V is TRBV6-6 and J is TRBJ1-1; D perhaps matches TRBD1 (5 bases). Trimming took off 0 bases at V and 4 bases at J, with 12 bases between the two ends. The CDR3 runs to 15 residues. CDR1 is MNHNY and CDR2 is SVGAGI in the germline V gene (reference sequence).

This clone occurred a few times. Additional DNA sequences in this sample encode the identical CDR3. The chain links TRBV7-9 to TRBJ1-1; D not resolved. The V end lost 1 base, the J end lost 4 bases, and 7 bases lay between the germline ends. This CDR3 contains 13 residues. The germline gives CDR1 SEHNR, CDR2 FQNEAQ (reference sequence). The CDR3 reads CASSLGATTEAFF. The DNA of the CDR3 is TGTGCCAGCAGCTTAGGGGCGACCACTGAAGCTTTCTTT.